This T cell receptor beta chain comes out of a study of tumor-infiltrating lymphocytes in primary liver carcinoma. Study outcomes and limitations: Left bulk and unsorted, the samples did not allow CD4+ and CD8+ repertoires to be compared.

Germline DNA was also extracted, with blood RNA taken from unsorted whole blood. Patients were treatment-naive with chronic HBV infection. Starting from 400 to 500 ng of total RNA, TCR beta cDNA was produced with a primer in the constant region. Libraries for TCR beta were built through three nested multiplex PCR rounds, which together made up a slightly modified ARM-PCR procedure. PCR rounds one and two used TRBV1-TRBV30 forward primers with a C-beta reverse primer for 10 cycles each. TCRdb redid the calling of the multiplex PCR reads with MiXCR, one entry per CDR3 protein. The sample has fewer than 400,000 distinct CDR3 sequences, around 50% seen once. Points on this clonotype: Its matching antigen is unknown. A single base separates this from a much larger clone, so it may be a read error.

The length of the CDR3 is 13 residues. Germline V gene lookup returns CDR1 SGHAT and CDR2 FQNNGV. Sequenced material: peripheral blood. This TCR was sampled from a woman younger than 45 with primary liver carcinoma and hepatitis B virus infection. This chain joins TRBV11-2 and TRBJ2-7; D might be TRBD2 (5 bases). The CDR3 spells CASSLGSSYEQHF. The CDR3 coding sequence is TGTGCCAGCAGCTTGGGGAGCTCCTACGAGCAGCACTTC. The variable domain in full, completed from reference TRBV11-2 and TRBJ2-7, reads EAGVAQSPRYKIIEKRQSVAFWCNPISGHATLYWYQQILGQGPKLLIQFQNNGVVDDSQLPKDRFSAERLKGVDSTLKIQPAKLEDSAVYLCASSLGSSYEQHFGPGTRLTVT.